This T cell receptor beta chain was sequenced for a study of cytomegalovirus exposure and HLA in healthy donors. Across the study: Of all 360 or so donors who were genotyped, roughly 81% belonged to the Caucasian-associated ancestry cluster. Notes on the study in general: Accounts indicate the classifier identified cytomegalovirus status with strong specificity and sensitivity. In a later analysis, TCR beta V- and J-gene trimming was associated with a missense DCLRE1C variant.

CDR1 MDHEN and CDR2 SYDVKM come from the germline V gene. Trimming removed 4 bases from V and 7 bases from J, with 5 bases in between. The CDR3 length is 11 residues. Regarding this clone: The antigen remains unidentified.

Amplification used 60 Vbeta primers and 13 Jbeta primers. The method was immunoSEQ multiplex PCR; TCRdb's version includes in-frame clones alone and lacks a portion of them. This sample has about 55,000 clones; 77% occur once, and the top ten carry around 2.5%. The sequenced material came from PBMCs. This TCR was recovered from a female donor in good health and CMV-seronegative. V usage is TRBV28 and J usage is TRBJ2-1; D gene unclear. Written as DNA, the CDR3 is TGTGCCAGCAGTTCCAGGAATGAGCAGTTCTTC. This sequence encodes CASSSRNEQFF.